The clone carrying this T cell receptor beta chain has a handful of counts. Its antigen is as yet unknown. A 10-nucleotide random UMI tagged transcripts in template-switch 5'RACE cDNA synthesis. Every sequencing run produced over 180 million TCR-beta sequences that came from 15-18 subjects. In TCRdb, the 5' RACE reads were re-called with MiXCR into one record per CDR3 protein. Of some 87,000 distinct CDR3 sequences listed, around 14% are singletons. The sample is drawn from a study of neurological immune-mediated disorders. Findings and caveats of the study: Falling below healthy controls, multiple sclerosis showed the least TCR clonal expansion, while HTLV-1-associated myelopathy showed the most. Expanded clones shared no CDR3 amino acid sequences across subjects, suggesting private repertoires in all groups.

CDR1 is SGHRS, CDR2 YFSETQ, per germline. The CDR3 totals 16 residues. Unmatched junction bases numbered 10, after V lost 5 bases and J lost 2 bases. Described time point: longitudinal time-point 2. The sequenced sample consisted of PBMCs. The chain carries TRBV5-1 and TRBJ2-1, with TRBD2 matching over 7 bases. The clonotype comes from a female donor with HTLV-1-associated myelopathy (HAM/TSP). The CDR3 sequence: CASRGDAGDAYNEQFF. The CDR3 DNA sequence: TGCGCCAGCAGAGGGGATGCGGGGGACGCCTACAATGAGCAGTTCTTC.